This T cell receptor beta chain was profiled in a study of blood T cell repertoires in COVID-19. Overall study: Sources were T cells, B-cell-depleted T cells, or PBMCs; the material itself was cDNA or gDNA.

This clone was seen just once. The junction had 12 bases not matched to a gene; V was cut back by 5 bases and J by 6 bases. The CDR3 totals 15 residues. Looked up from germline, CDR1 is MNHEY and CDR2 is SMNVEV (reference sequence). Measured with immunoSEQ multiplex PCR; TCRdb has only the in-frame clones, and not every one. Of some 96,000 clones in the sample, 70% to 90% were seen once. The material sequenced was peripheral blood. This receptor was taken from a human donor in a cohort sampled during active COVID-19. V gene TRBV27 combines with J gene TRBJ2-7; 8 bases are a match to TRBD1. In DNA, the CDR3 is TGTGCCAGCAGTGACAGGGGAATCTTAGCTAGCGAGCAGTACTTC. This encodes CASSDRGILASEQYF.